This T cell receptor (beta chain) stems from a study of cytomegalovirus exposure and HLA in healthy donors (dated by TCRdb to the late 2010s). As for the study more broadly: In an earlier analysis of 587 of the donors, 250 to 300 Gb of sequence data and 117 million unique TCR beta sequences from roughly 200 million T cells were reported. A later analysis re-examined previously published TCR beta repertoires from more than 650 donors and added high-resolution HLA genotyping to investigate patterns of TCR occurrence. Among some 400 genotyped donors of the cohort, an average of around 240,000 unique TCR beta nucleotide sequences was sequenced per donor, of which about 18% were non-productive. The T cell repertoires of 666 subjects were profiled by immunosequencing and related to cytomegalovirus serostatus. A handful of DR-DQ haplotypes were handled as single units for association and clustering because linkage in the cohort was strong. The study aimed to test whether cataloging public T cell receptors could reveal signatures of past pathogen exposure. Rather than drawing on any new phenotypic data, the later analysis identified candidate immune exposures from TCR beta sequences and the way those sequences occurred across donors. To decide whether each TCR beta V gene segment behaved as functional or pseudogenic, an earlier analysis of some 580 of the donors relied on high-throughput TCR beta sequencing. Approximately 300 gigabases of sequencing data and around 80 million unique TCR sequences made up an early release that covered 640 HLA-typed donors. Donor age, sex, ethnicity and CMV serostatus were collected together with the repertoire data. The study combined high-throughput TCR immunosequencing, statistical association of individual TCRs with disease status, and machine learning to predict cytomegalovirus infection status. In a later genetic analysis, genome-wide SNP genotypes for about three fifths of the roughly 670 donors were used, and that subset was treated as a discovery cohort. Both class I and class II loci were covered by HLA typing, at four-digit resolution. Every discovery cohort repertoire had been produced on one sequencing platform. The number of typed donors differed by locus: roughly 620-630 for A, B, C, DRB1 and DQB1; some 500 for DQA1; 606 for DPA1; and about 450 for DPB1. Besides the first cohort of under 700 subjects, a separate validation cohort made up of 95 to 150 different subjects was used. The genetic ancestry cluster associated with self-reported Caucasian donors included about 81% of the approximately 400 genotyped donors. The paper's findings and limits, for the study overall: Strong co-occurrence of HLA alleles, especially DR and DQ, made assigning TCR associations to individual alleles difficult. The study listed 150 to 200 TCR beta chains as associated with cytomegalovirus. A few of the identified cytomegalovirus-associated TCR beta chains were confirmed in vitro to be specific for cytomegalovirus antigens. The classifier was reported to diagnose cytomegalovirus status with high specificity and sensitivity in both the original cohort and the validation cohort. In a later analysis, TCR association rates were found to vary across HLA loci, with the most associated TCRs seen for DRB1 alleles and the fewest for HLA-C alleles. Around 16 rarely observed V segments, including chromosome 9 orphons, were excluded from the earlier analysis of just under 600 of the donors because counts were too low. In a later genetic analysis, a missense DCLRE1C variant was associated with V-gene and J-gene trimming of TCR beta chains, and the association was replicated in an independent cohort. According to the authors, the approach could potentially be generalized to other disease states and immunological phenotypes. For the cohort, immune exposure information was limited to CMV serostatus. In a later analysis, HLA-associated TCR beta chains showed more clonal expansion and lower generation probabilities than non-associated chains that were equally common. A later analysis found that most CMV-associated TCR beta chains appeared HLA-restricted, with HLA associations seemingly driven largely by CMV exposure. Because HLA typing was missing for some donors at each locus, association tests included only the typed subset. Presence/absence analyses assumed roughly uniform sequencing depth across donors, an assumption that may not hold. Most TCR sequences were seen in very few donors, while some public TCRs were found in many individuals. At a false discovery rate of 0.05, a later analysis linked fewer than 20,000 TCR beta sequences to specific HLA alleles. Compared with the roughly 710-donor mean, donors in an Asian-associated ancestry cluster had fewer N-insertions in productive TCRs, according to a later genetic analysis. Several of the top co-occurrence clusters appeared to be linked to parvovirus B19, influenza, CMV and Epstein-Barr virus, according to a later analysis. Linkage disequilibrium might explain the correlated functional status among segregating V segments, but an unknown experimental factor could not be ruled out. Some IMGT-functional V segments, including TRBV6-2 and TRBV6-3, could not be distinguished by the 87-base-pair reads and were therefore excluded. The sequencing pipeline was judged likely to have produced a cluster of highly shared sequence variants as a technical artifact. The cohort was sequenced for TCR beta chains only, and without alpha or paired-chain data the features that could be detected were limited. In an earlier analysis of some 500 of the donors, most TCR beta V segments appeared in productive rearrangements about 87% or about 30% of the time, broadly matching IMGT annotations. A further reported finding was that TCR beta sequences accurately predicted the HLA-A and HLA-B alleles for most subjects in the first cohort.

Inclusive of the bounding cysteine and phenylalanine, the CDR3 is 16 residues long. Only the CDR3 region is kept as DNA, spanning 48 bases read in frame from base 1. Sequences KGHSH (CDR1) and LQKENI (CDR2) are obtained from the germline V gene. V is shortened by 4 bases, J by 3 bases, and the region joining them spans 16 bases. In regard to this clone: Its cognate antigen has yet to be identified. It has no much larger one-base neighbor in the sample; base qualities were not kept. The sample holds other DNA sequences that translate to the same CDR3.

The cohort was made up of 666 healthy bone marrow donors. All cohort members were sampled while nominally healthy, although unrecorded immune exposures were likely present. The donor tested CMV seropositive, placing the donor among the 250 to 350 seropositive members of the cohort. A peripheral blood sample was provided by each donor, and peripheral blood mononuclear cells were used for TCR beta sequencing. Genomic DNA was extracted from the blood cell samples with the Qiagen DNeasy Blood Extraction Kit. Library creation used the immunoSEQ multiplex PCR assay. The multiplex PCR relied on a mix of 60 forward primers for TCR Vbeta segments and 13 reverse primers for TCR Jbeta segments. The CDR3 region of rearranged TCR beta genes was amplified from genomic DNA by a multiplex PCR assay. On the Illumina HiSeq System, the amplified TCR beta libraries were sequenced as 87-base-pair reads. The study's processing was this. Across the 500 to 850 repertoires, a later analysis counted 78 million or so unique TCR beta chains, 8.5 million to 12 million of which were shared by at least two donors. To remove PCR and sequencing errors, raw reads were error-corrected and collapsed into unique sequences using a nearest-neighbor algorithm that merged closely related sequences. CDR3 sequences were aligned to IMGT reference sequences to assign V, D and J gene segments. Each retained sequence needed at least a six-nucleotide match to both a V gene segment and a J gene segment. A rearrangement was called productive if the CDR3 had no stop codons and remained in frame with V and J, and every other rearrangement was called non-productive. CDR3 was defined according to IMGT convention as the region running from the second conserved V-encoded cysteine to the conserved J-encoded phenylalanine. In an earlier analysis of around 570 of the donors, sequences lacking an unambiguous match to a single V gene segment were excluded. In an earlier analysis of several hundred of the donors, V segments were called functional above 56.7% productive rearrangements and were called segregating when the between-donor standard deviation exceeded 5%. To diagnose cytomegalovirus status from the catalog of TCR beta chain sequences, a statistical classification framework was built. V and J gene assignment, in a later analysis, came from comparing TCR nucleotide sequences with IMGT/GENE-DB human TR gene sequences. The TCRdist pipeline was used in a later analysis to assign CDR3 sequences and most-parsimonious VDJ recombination scenarios. In a later analysis, each TCR beta chain was defined by its CDR3 amino acid sequence together with its V-gene family, and reads lacking a unique V-gene family were excluded. A later analysis removed nearly 600 highly shared, low-generation-probability nucleotide sequences to deal with suspected cross-contamination and a sequencing artifact. In a later analysis, a clonal expansion index was calculated for each public chain from normalized within-repertoire ranks of inferred template counts. A later analysis computed generation probabilities with a VDJ recombination model fitted to out-of-frame rearrangements, and checked the results against IGoR. Hypergeometric tests were used in a later analysis to score TCR-TCR, TCR-HLA and TCR-CMV co-occurrence, with a repertoire-size bias correction applied to the TCR pairs. In a later analysis, false discovery rates were estimated by permuting HLA or CMV assignments 20 times. In a later analysis, co-occurring TCRs were grouped using DBSCAN, with TCRdist sequence similarity added in when clustering inside HLA-allele-positive subsets. Repertoires with fewer than 30,000 or more than 120,000 public chains, plus five repertoires with anomalous nucleotide sharing, were excluded from co-occurrence clustering. Imported from immuneACCESS, the table was reduced by TCRdb to in-frame sequences with V and J called. These copies leave out some clones; in studies compared against another copy, an unresolved V gene accounts for under half, and the cause of the remainder is not known. V and J calls and clone size are those listed in that table; D and trimming were worked out from the DNA. Counted in this sample were some 77,000 clones; around 79% of them appeared once. About 22% of the sample rests with the top ten.

The source material was PBMCs. The V and J genes are TRBV18 and TRBJ2-1; 6 matching bases give a weak D call of TRBD2. This TCR was sampled from a woman in her 40s in good health and CMV-seropositive. CDR3 region: CASSQGAGLIYNEQFF. The nucleotide sequence reads TGTGCCAGCTCACAGGGAGCGGGTCTCATCTACAATGAGCAGTTCTTC. Here the CDR3 is joined to the reference TRBV18 and TRBJ2-1 genes, and the full variable domain is: NAGVMQNPRHLVRRRGQEARLRCSPMKGHSHVYWYRQLPEEGLKFMVYLQKENIIDESGMPKERFSAEFPKEGPSILRIQQVVRGDSAAYFCASSQGAGLIYNEQFFGPGTRLTVL.